This T cell receptor (beta chain) came from a study of radiotherapy plus CTLA-4 blockade in lung cancer. This CDR3 has 14 amino acids. The V gene lost 7 bases and the J gene lost 0 bases, with 16 bases spanning the gap. CDR1 is SQVTM and CDR2 is ANQGSEA in the germline V gene. Study-wide points: Response was reportedly best predicted by early blood T cell clone dynamics, with interferon-beta. Clones of tumor-derived TCRs expanded in blood after radiotherapy plus ipilimumab.

Of note for this clone: Antigen: not known.

Profiling relied on immunoSEQ multiplex PCR, and the TCRdb table lists in-frame clones only, not all of them. The sample consists of around 72,000 clones, around 80% of them appearing once. The sequenced sample was peripheral blood, obtained from a patient treated with radiotherapy plus ipilimumab. The chain links TRBV29-1 to TRBJ2-7; D is possibly TRBD1 (6 bases). The TCR comes from a human donor with non-small cell lung cancer who had a complete response to radiotherapy plus ipilimumab. CDR3 region: CSAITTGISYEQYF. CDR3 coding DNA: TGCAGCGCCATCACGACAGGAATCTCCTACGAGCAGTACTTC.